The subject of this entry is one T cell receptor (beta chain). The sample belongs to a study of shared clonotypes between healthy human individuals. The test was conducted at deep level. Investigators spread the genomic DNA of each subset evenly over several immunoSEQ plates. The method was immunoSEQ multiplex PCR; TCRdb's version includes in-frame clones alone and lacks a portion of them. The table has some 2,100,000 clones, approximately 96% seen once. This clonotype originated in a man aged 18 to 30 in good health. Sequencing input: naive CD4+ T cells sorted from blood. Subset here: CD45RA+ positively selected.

The CDR3 region is CASSRGTSGRSEQFF. The CDR3 bases are TGTGCCAGCAGCCGAGGGACTAGCGGGAGAAGTGAGCAGTTCTTC. The V call is TRBV6-5, the J call TRBJ2-1, with 14 bases matching TRBD2. Trimming took 6 bases from V and 9 from J; bases not matched to a gene: 7. The CDR3 totals 15 residues. CDR1 MNHEY and CDR2 SVGAGI come from the germline V gene.